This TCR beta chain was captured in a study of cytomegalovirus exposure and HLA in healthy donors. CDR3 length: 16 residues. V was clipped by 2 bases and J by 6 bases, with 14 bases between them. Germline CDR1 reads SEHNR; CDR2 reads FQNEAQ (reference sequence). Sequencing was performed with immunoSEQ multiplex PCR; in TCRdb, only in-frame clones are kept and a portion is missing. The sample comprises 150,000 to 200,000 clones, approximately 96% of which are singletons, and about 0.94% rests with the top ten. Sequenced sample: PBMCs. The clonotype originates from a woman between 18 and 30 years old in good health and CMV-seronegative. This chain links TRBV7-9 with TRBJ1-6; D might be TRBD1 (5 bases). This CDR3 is CASSLTEGPANSPLHF. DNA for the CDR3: TGTGCCAGCAGCTTAACGGAGGGACCCGCTAATTCACCCCTCCACTTT.